This TCR beta chain was recorded in a study of cytomegalovirus exposure and HLA in healthy donors. CDR1 MNHNS and CDR2 SASEGT come from the germline V gene. The CDR3 spans 14 residues. V was pared by 10 bases and J by 2 bases, with 17 bases between. Every donor was a healthy person donating bone marrow. Primers included in the PCR were 60 Vbeta and 13 Jbeta primers. Here immunoSEQ multiplex PCR was the method, and the copy in TCRdb shows in-frame clones only, minus some. Of 150,000 to 200,000 clones in the sample, 55% to 65% were seen once. This chain uses TRBV6-1 with TRBJ2-5, with unresolved D. The sample comprised PBMCs. This sequence was found in a man aged 40-50 years in good health and CMV-seronegative. The CDR3 loop is CATLASFDQETQYF. CDR3 nucleotide sequence: TGTGCCACCTTAGCCAGTTTTGATCAAGAGACCCAGTACTTC.